Listed here is a single T cell receptor beta chain. This entry belongs to a study of cytomegalovirus exposure and HLA in healthy donors. Clones were sequenced by immunoSEQ multiplex PCR, and TCRdb holds only the in-frame ones, with some missing. Of some 140,000 clones listed, roughly nine tenths are singletons. Germline values: CDR1 MNHEY, CDR2 SVGAGI. V was clipped by 4 bases and J by 6 bases; unmatched bases: 9. This CDR3 is 15 amino acids long. The source is a man between 18 and 35 years old in good health and CMV-seronegative. The gene calls are TRBV6-5 and TRBJ1-2; 9 bases align to TRBD1. Sequencing was done on a sample of PBMCs. The DNA for the CDR3 is TGTGCCAGCAGTTTCAAACCGGGACAGGGAAATGGCTACACCTTC. Translation: CASSFKPGQGNGYTF.